The source of this TCR beta chain is a study of T cell responses to AZD1222 COVID-19 vaccine. Study-level findings and limits: Donors were chiefly white British, with a greater number of females, and clonal diversity was perhaps underestimated. The study identified only five or six AZD1222 recipients as seropositive at baseline.

Details on this clone: Its specificity is unknown.

CDR3 length equals 15 residues. The V end lost 3 bases, the J end lost 0 bases, and 12 bases lay between the germline ends. CDR1 and CDR2 from the germline V gene are SGHDN and FVKESK. Sequenced by immunoSEQ multiplex PCR; TCRdb stores in-frame clones only, minus some. The sample includes fewer than 130,000 clones, around 93% of them seen just once. The V and J genes are TRBV14 and TRBJ2-7; either TRBD1 or TRBD2 may fit D (5 bases each). The sequencing here drew on peripheral blood, taken on day 0 of AZD1222 vaccination. The TCR was taken from an adult in good health. The CDR3 spells CASSQGRLPSYEQYF. The CDR3 DNA is TGTGCCAGCAGCCAGGGACGACTCCCCTCCTACGAGCAGTACTTC. The full variable domain, in which reference TRBV14 and TRBJ2-7 provide the parts outside the CDR3, is EAGVTQFPSHSVIEKGQTVTLRCDPISGHDNLYWYRRVMGKEIKFLLHFVKESKQDESGMPNNRFLAERTGGTYSTLKVQPAELEDSGVYFCASSQGRLPSYEQYFGPGTRLTVT.